This T cell receptor beta chain was recovered during a study of blood T cell repertoires in COVID-19. As for the study in general: Sources were T cells, B-cell-depleted T cells, or PBMCs; the material itself was cDNA or gDNA.

The germline V gene has CDR1 LGHDT and CDR2 YNNKEL (reference sequence). The CDR3 loop spans 19 amino acids. The V end was cut by 1 base, the J end by 3 bases, with 22 bases between. Study processing details: Amplifying reference gene primers gave estimates of nucleated cell counts. This table comes from immunoSEQ multiplex PCR, and its TCRdb copy is limited to in-frame clones, with some not included. V and J calls and clone size follow that table, whereas D and trimming were derived from the DNA. The table includes tens of thousands of clones, 80% to 90% detected once. V is TRBV3-1 (or the pseudogene TRBV3-2) and J is TRBJ2-1; D is uncertain. The sequence was obtained from an older woman with acute or convalescent COVID-19. Sequenced sample: peripheral blood. The CDR3 region has the DNA TGTGCCAGCAGCCAAGTTGAAGTTAGCCGACCCGCCCGCTACAATGAGCAGTTCTTC. Its protein product is CASSQVEVSRPARYNEQFF.